This is a list of T cell receptor beta chains from one sample in a study of response to subunit inactivated influenza vaccine. One entry per CDR3 protein results from TCRdb running MiXCR on the RT-PCR reads. The sample contains roughly 500,000 distinct CDR3 sequences, approximately 20% of which appear only once. Another study also made use of these data, one on T cells expressing NK-cell markers.

The sequencing used CD4+ T cells sorted from PBMCs, collected about 13 days after vaccination. These receptors all come from a man in his fifties who received an inactivated influenza vaccine. CDR3s include the opening cysteine and the closing phenylalanine or tryptophan.

v_call cdr3_aa
TRBV21-1 CASSNSHKDLAGTDTQYF
TRBV2 CASKVPLGNTEAFF
TRBV12-3/TRBV12-4 CASSSPLGGSYEQFF
TRBV4-3 CASSQTANPNTGELFF
TRBV7-9 CASSLQEPGGAFF
TRBV15 CATSRGRLADNSGELFF
TRBV7-9 CASSSDGPSRNTEAFF
TRBV29-1 CSAEAGGLSYNEQFF
TRBV3-1 CASSQLGGDEQFF
TRBV11-2 CASSLSTSPNF
TRBV10-3 CAISTGGYEQYF
TRBV5-1 CASSLAGQPYSYEQYF
TRBV28 CASSLGPRLAGATFTDTQYF
TRBV7-9 CASGQGAPPWETQYF
TRBV24-1 CATNSGIGGELFF
TRBV4-2 CASSRGQGGTDTQYF
TRBV7-2 CASSALSTSSYNEQFF
TRBV27 CASSLFDSLNNEQFF
TRBV12-3/TRBV12-4 CASSVLGNTEAFF
TRBV4-1 CASSSDRLNTIYF
TRBV5-1 CASSLSYGELFF
TRBV6-2/TRBV6-3 CASRNRDNYGYTF
TRBV4-2 CASSQTKGTGNQPQHF
TRBV28 CASSRPGLAGASYEQYF
TRBV27 CASNSGSDNSPLHF
TRBV10-3 CAITPGQGNFEQYF
TRBV10-3 CAIGASEGLNTEAFF
TRBV2 CASSDMAGRFYEQYF
TRBV6-2/TRBV6-3 CASSYLGQGGEQFF
TRBV11-1 CASSPRDGTSGSSYNEQFF
TRBV29-1 CSVIVYEQYF
TRBV2 CASGSSGSSYEQYF
TRBV10-3 CAISAKLTEVSVSYEQYF
TRBV6-5 CASSYSPLAGGRNEQFF
TRBV18 CASSTTGNSNQPQHF
TRBV6-1 CASSPLAGDLNNEQFF
TRBV28 CASSPLGPSTDTQYF
TRBV27 CASISTRGRLTDTQYF
TRBV11-1 CASSFLGNRQGAYNEQFF
TRBV12-3/TRBV12-4 CASSTTGGEQFF
TRBV5-1 CASSLGHLSEQYF
TRBV20-1 CSARAAGWFNGQFF